This T cell receptor beta chain stems from a study of blood T cell repertoires in COVID-19 (dated by TCRdb to between 2020 and 2021). Regarding the study in general: The collaborator samples originated in the United States, Italy and Spain and spanned the acute and convalescent phases of COVID-19. The material from the prospective study consisted of cDNA or gDNA derived from T cells, B-cell-depleted T cells, or PBMCs. Subjects who had been exposed to COVID-19, were actively infected with it, or had recovered from it provided the deeply sampled blood TCRbeta repertoires that made up the dataset. The repertoires were released in a freely available public database meant as a resource for research on the immune response to SARS-CoV-2. The samples were drawn from two sources: the first 160 participants of the ongoing ImmuneRACE study, and 1,000 to 1,500 subjects contributed by 6 global collaborators. Sample metadata almost always included a de-identified subject ID, COVID-19 status, age in years and sex. Where HLA class I and class II types were available, the types were taken from metadata supplied by the sample provider, not from assay-based typing. On the study overall, not on this receptor specifically: Clinical and demographic metadata were provided uncurated, with the amount varying by source and participant.

TCRbeta CDR3 regions were amplified from genomic DNA using the immunoSEQ Assay, a bias-controlled multiplex PCR. The paper's data handling went like this. Within the assay, amplification of reference gene primers was used to estimate how many nucleated cells each sample contained. To quantify the absolute abundance of each unique TCRbeta CDR3 rearrangement, sequence reads were collapsed and filtered. For each sample, productive Simpson clonality was calculated as the square root of Simpson's diversity index over productive rearrangements. TCRdb took this table from immuneACCESS and kept in-frame rearrangements with V and J called. Such tables lack part of the clones; where checked against another copy, unresolved V genes explain under half of the gap, and the rest is unexplained. That table is the source of V, J and clone size, and D and trimming were worked out from the DNA. Here the sample has 100,000 to 150,000 clones; 82% occur a single time. The ten largest clonotypes hold 9% to 13% of the sample.

Each collaborating institution followed its own protocols to collect whole blood in K2EDTA tubes. Collaborator samples were shipped for TCRbeta analysis as frozen whole blood, isolated PBMCs, or DNA extracted from either sample type. Points on this clone: Its target antigen remains unknown. No base-level quality is on record; no much larger clone is a single base apart.

CDR3 length: 15 amino acids, cysteine to phenylalanine. Only the CDR3 region is kept as DNA, spanning 45 bases read in frame from base 1. Relative to germline, V is missing 1 base and J is missing 2 bases, with 2 bases of the junction outside any gene match. CDR1 SGHTA and CDR2 FQGNSA are derived from the germline V gene. The source material was peripheral blood. The sequence derives from a human donor in a cohort sampled during active COVID-19. This receptor chain uses TRBV7-2 and TRBJ2-7, with TRBD1 matching 10 junction bases. The CDR3 is CASSLGTGGPYEQYF. Read as DNA, the sequence is TGTGCCAGCAGCTTAGGGACAGGGGGACCCTACGAGCAGTACTTC.